By share, the clone carrying this T cell receptor (beta chain) counts as medium-sized. Antigen unknown. The sample is drawn from a study of CD8+ T cells in alopecia areata. Study background: At a dose of 5 to 10 mg twice daily, oral tofacitinib was given to treated patients. Tofacitinib continued for 6 to 18 months and was then withheld for 6 months. Study results and caveats: Whereas mice showed it more clearly, TCR sharing across patients was murkier, possibly because of HLA.

Extracted from the samples, RNA was reverse transcribed into cDNA to serve as the sequencing template. The data were produced by immunoSEQ multiplex PCR, yet TCRdb's version contains in-frame clones alone and is incomplete. The sample includes around 61,000 clones, more than 40% of them seen just once. The ends lost 1 base at V and 2 bases at J; junction bases unmatched: 5. The CDR3 totals 16 residues. CDR1 and CDR2 (germline): SGHTA, FQGNSA. PBMCs were stained for CD3, CD4 and CD8, and CD4+ and CD8+ T cells were sorted. The material sequenced was CD8+ T cells sorted from blood, taken at week 0. V and J are TRBV7-2 and TRBJ2-1; TRBD2 agrees at 7 bases. This TCR came from a human donor with alopecia areata. The CDR3 coding sequence is TGTGCCAGCAGCTTAGTTGGCGCGGGAGCCTACAATGAGCAGTTCTTC. Protein: CASSLVGAGAYNEQFF. The variable domain in full, with the rest retrieved from reference TRBV7-2 and TRBJ2-1, is GAGVSQSPSNKVTEKGKDVELRCDPISGHTALYWYRQSLGQGLEFLIYFQGNSAPDKSGLPSDRFSAERTGGSVSTLTIQRTQQEDSAVYLCASSLVGAGAYNEQFFGPGTRLTVL.